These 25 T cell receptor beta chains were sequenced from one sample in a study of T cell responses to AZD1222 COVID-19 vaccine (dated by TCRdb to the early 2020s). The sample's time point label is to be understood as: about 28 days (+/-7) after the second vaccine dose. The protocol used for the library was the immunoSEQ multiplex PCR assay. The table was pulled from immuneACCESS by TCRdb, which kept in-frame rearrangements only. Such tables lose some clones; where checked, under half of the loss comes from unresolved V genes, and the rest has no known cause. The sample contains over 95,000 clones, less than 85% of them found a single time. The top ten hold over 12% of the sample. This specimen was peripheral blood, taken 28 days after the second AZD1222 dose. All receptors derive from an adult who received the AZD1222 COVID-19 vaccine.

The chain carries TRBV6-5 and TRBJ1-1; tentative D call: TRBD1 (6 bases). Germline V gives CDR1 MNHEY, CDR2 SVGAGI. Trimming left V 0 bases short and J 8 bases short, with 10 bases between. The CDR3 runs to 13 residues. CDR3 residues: CASSYSRGQEAFF. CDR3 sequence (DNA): TGTGCCAGCAGTTACTCGAGGGGACAAGAAGCTTTCTTT.

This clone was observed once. CDR3 loop: CASRTGGTEFIEAFF. The CDR3 DNA is TGTGCCAGCAGGACAGGGGGGACGGAATTCATTGAAGCTTTCTTT. The gene calls are TRBV5-5 and TRBJ1-1; 9 bases fit TRBD1. CDR1 SGHKS and CDR2 YYEKEE come from the germline V gene (reference sequence). The trim removed 5 bases at V and 7 bases at J, leaving 12 bases unmatched. The CDR3 consists of 15 residues.

In DNA, the CDR3 is TGTGCCACCAGTCGGGGGGGCAATCAGCCCCAGCATTTT. It encodes CATSRGGNQPQHF. The rearrangement links TRBV24-1 to TRBJ1-5, with D tentatively TRBD1 (5 bases). This CDR3 contains 13 residues. The germline CDR1 and CDR2 sequences are KGHDR and SFDVKD. The V end lost 6 bases, the J end lost 2 bases, and 7 bases lay between the germline ends.

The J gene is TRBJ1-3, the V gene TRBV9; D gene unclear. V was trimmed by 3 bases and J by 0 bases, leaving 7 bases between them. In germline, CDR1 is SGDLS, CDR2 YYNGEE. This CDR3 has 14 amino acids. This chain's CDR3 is CASSAYSSGNTIYF. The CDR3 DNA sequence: TGTGCCAGCAGCGCCTACAGCTCTGGAAACACCATATATTTT.

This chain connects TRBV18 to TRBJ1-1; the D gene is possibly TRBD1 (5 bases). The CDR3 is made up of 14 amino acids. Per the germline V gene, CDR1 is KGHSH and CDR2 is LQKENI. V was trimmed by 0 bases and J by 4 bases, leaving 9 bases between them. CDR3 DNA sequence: TGTGCCAGCTCACCACCAGGGGTCGGCACTGAAGCTTTCTTT. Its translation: CASSPPGVGTEAFF.

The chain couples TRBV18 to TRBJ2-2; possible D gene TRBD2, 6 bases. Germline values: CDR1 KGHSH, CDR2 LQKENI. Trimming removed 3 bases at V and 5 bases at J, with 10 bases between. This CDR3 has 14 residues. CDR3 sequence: CASSPGAGTGELFF. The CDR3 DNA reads TGTGCCAGCTCACCCGGAGCGGGTACCGGGGAGCTGTTTTTT.

The CDR3 loop is CASSYDGVTGELFF. CDR3 coding DNA: TGTGCCAGCAGTTACGACGGGGTGACCGGGGAGCTGTTTTTT. This chain joins TRBV6-5 and TRBJ2-2; possible D gene TRBD2, 5 bases. Deletions cut 2 bases from V and 5 bases from J, with 9 bases between. The V gene's germline CDR1 is MNHEY and CDR2 SVGAGI. The CDR3 runs 14 residues.

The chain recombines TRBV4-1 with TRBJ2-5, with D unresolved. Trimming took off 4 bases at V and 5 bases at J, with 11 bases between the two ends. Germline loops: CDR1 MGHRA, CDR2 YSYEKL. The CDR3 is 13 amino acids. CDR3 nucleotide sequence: TGCGCCAGCAGCCTTCTTATCTCGGAGACCCAGTACTTC. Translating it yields CASSLLISETQYF.

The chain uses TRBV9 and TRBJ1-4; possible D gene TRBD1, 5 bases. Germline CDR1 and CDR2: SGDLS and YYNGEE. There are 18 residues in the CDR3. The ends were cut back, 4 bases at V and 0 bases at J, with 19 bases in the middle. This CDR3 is CASSPGQGLKATNEKLFF. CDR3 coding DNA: TGTGCCAGCAGCCCAGGTCAGGGTCTCAAGGCAACTAATGAAAAACTGTTTTTT.

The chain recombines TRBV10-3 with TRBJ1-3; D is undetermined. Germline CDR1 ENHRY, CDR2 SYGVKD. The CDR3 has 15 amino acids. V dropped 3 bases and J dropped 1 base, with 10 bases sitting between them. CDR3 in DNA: TGTGCCATCAGTGACACAGTAGCTTCTGGAAACACCATATATTTT. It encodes CAISDTVASGNTIYF.

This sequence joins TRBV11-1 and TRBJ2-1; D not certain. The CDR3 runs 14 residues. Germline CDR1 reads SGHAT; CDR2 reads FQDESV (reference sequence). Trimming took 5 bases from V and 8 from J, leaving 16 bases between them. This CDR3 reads CASSKERVGHEQFF. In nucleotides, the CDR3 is TGTGCCAGCAGCAAAGAAAGGGTTGGCCATGAGCAGTTCTTC. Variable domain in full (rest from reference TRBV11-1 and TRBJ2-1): EAEVAQSPRYKITEKSQAVAFWCDPISGHATLYWYRQILGQGPELLVQFQDESVVDDSQLPKDRFSAERLKGVDSTLKIQPAELGDSAMYLCASSKERVGHEQFFGPGTRLTVL.

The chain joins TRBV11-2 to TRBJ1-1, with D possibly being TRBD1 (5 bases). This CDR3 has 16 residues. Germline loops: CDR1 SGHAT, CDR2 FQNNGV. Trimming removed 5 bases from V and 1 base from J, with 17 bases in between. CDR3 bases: TGTGCCAGCAGCCCAGTGCCCACAGGCTCGAACACTGAAGCTTTCTTT. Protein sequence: CASSPVPTGSNTEAFF.

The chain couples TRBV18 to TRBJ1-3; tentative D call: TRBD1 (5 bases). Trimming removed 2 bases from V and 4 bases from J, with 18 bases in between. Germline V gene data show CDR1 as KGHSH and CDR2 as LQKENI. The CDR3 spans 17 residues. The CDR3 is CASSPTGPGFEGNTIYF. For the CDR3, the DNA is TGTGCCAGCTCACCAACGGGGCCTGGCTTCGAGGGAAACACCATATATTTT.

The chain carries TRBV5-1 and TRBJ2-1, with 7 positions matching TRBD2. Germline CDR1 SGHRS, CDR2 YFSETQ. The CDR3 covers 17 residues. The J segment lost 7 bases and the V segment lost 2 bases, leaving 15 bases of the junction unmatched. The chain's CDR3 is CASSFNLAARGGNEQFF. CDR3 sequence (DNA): TGCGCCAGCAGCTTCAACCTAGCGGCTCGCGGAGGGAATGAGCAGTTCTTC.

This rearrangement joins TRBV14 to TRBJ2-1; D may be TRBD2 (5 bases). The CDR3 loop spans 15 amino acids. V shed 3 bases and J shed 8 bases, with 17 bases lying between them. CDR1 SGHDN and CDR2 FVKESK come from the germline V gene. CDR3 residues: CASSQSVVDWDEQFF. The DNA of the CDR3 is TGTGCCAGCAGCCAGTCAGTGGTGGACTGGGATGAGCAGTTCTTC.

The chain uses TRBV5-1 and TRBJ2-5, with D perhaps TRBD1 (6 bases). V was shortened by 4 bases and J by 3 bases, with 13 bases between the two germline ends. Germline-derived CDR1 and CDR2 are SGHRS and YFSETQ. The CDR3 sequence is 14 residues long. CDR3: CASSALTGKETQYF. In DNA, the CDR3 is TGCGCCAGCAGCGCACTTACAGGGAAAGAGACCCAGTACTTC.

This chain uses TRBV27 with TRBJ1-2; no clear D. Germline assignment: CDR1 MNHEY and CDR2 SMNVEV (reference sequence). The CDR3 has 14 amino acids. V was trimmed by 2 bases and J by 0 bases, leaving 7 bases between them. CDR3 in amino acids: CASSLTVANYGYTF. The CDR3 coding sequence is TGTGCCAGCAGTTTAACAGTAGCTAACTATGGCTACACCTTC.

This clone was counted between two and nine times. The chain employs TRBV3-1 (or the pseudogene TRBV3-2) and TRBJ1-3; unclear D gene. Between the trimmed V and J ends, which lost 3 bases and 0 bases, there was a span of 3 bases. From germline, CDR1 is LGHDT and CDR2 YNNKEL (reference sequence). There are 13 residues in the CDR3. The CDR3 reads CASSQGSGNTIYF. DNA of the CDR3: TGTGCCAGCAGCCAGGGCTCTGGAAACACCATATATTTT.

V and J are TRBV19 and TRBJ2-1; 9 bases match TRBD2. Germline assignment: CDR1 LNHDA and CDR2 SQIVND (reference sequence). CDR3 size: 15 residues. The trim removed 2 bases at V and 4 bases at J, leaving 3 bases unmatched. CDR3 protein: CASSISLAGYNEQFF. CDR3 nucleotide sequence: TGTGCCAGTAGTATATCGCTAGCGGGGTACAATGAGCAGTTCTTC.

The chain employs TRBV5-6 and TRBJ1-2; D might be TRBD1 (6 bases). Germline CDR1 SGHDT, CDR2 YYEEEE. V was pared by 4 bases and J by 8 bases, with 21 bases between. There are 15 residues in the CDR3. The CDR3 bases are TGTGCCAGCAGCCTCCCAGAAGGGGGGGATCGAGGCTACACCTTC. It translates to CASSLPEGGDRGYTF.

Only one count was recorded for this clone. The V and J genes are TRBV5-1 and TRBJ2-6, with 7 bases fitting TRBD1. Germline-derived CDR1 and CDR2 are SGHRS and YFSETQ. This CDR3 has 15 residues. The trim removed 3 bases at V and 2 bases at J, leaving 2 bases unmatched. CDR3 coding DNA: TGCGCCAGCAGCTCTCAGGGGGCTGGGGCCAACGTCCTGACTTTC. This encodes CASSSQGAGANVLTF. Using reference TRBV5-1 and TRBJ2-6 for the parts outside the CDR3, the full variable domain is KAGVTQTPRYLIKTRGQQVTLSCSPISGHRSVSWYQQTPGQGLQFLFEYFSETQRNKGNFPGRFSGRQFSNSRSEMNVSTLELGDSALYLCASSSQGAGANVLTFGAGSRLTVL.

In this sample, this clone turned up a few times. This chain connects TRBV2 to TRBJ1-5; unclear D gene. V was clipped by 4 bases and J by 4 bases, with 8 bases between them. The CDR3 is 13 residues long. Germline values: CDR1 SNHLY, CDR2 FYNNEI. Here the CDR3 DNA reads TGTGCCAGCAGTGTTGAGGATAATCAGCCCCAGCATTTT. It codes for CASSVEDNQPQHF.

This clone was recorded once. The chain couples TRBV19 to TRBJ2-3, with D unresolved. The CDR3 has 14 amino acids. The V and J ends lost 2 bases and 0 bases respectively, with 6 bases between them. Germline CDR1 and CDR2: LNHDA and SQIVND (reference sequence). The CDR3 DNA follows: TGTGCCAGTAGTATAACAGCTAGCACAGATACGCAGTATTTT. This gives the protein CASSITASTDTQYF.

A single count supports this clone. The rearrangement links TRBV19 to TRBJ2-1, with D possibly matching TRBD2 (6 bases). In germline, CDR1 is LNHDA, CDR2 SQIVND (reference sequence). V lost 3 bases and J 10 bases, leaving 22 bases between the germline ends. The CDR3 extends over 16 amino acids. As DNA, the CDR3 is TGTGCCAGTAGTATCGGCGGGACCCTCCCGACCCAGGAGCAGTTCTTC. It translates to CASSIGGTLPTQEQFF. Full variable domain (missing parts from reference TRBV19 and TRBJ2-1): DGGITQSPKYLFRKEGQNVTLSCEQNLNHDAMYWYRQDPGQGLRLIYYSQIVNDFQKGDIAEGYSVSREKKESFPLTVTSAQKNPTAFYLCASSIGGTLPTQEQFFGPGTRLTVL.

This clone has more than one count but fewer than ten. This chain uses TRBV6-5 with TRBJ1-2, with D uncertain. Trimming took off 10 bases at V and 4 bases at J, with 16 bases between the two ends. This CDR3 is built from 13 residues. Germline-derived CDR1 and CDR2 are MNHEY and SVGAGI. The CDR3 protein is CATFPGSAYGYTF. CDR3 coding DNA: TGTGCCACCTTCCCCGGCTCGGCCTATGGCTACACCTTC.